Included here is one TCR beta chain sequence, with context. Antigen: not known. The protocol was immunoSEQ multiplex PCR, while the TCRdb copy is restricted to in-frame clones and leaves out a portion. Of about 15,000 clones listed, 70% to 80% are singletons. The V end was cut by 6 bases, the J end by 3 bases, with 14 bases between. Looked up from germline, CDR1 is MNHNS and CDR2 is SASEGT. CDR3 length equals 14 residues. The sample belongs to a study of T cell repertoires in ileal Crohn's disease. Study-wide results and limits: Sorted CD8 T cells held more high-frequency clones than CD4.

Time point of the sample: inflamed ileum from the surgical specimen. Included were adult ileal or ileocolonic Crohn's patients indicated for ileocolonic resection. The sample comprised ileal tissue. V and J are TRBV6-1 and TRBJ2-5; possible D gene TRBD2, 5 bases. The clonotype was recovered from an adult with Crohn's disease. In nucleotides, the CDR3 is TGTGCCAGCAGGCCGGGAACGGCTAAAGAGACCCAGTACTTC. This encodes CASRPGTAKETQYF.